Listed below are T cell receptor beta chains from one sample, sequenced in a study of cytomegalovirus exposure and HLA in healthy donors. Sequencing was performed with immunoSEQ multiplex PCR; in TCRdb, only in-frame clones are kept and a portion is missing. This table holds some 150,000 clones, roughly 84% found once. Sequencing used PBMCs. Receptors originate from a human donor in good health. Both conserved end residues are part of each CDR3. D genes are given only for firm matches.

j_gene,d_gene,v_gene,CDR3nt,CDR3aa
TRBJ1-1,.,TRBV7-9,TGTGCCAGCAGCTTCCGACAGGTGAGGGACACTGAAGCTTTCTTT,CASSFRQVRDTEAFF
TRBJ2-2,.,TRBV7-8,TGTGCCAGCAGCTCCCGAGACACCGGGGAGCTGTTTTTT,CASSSRDTGELFF
TRBJ2-1,TRBD1,TRBV27,TGTGCCAGCAGTCGACAGGGGGCAATGGCCTACAATGAGCAGTTCTTC,CASSRQGAMAYNEQFF
TRBJ1-1,.,TRBV5-6,TGTGCCAGCAGCTTGGGCGGGAACACTGAAGCTTTCTTT,CASSLGGNTEAFF
TRBJ2-1,.,TRBV27,TGTGCCAGCAGTTTATTTTTTACCTACAATGAGCAGTTCTTC,CASSLFFTYNEQFF
TRBJ2-1,.,TRBV19,TGTGCCAGTAGATCGGGGTTCTACAATGAGCAGTTCTTC,CASRSGFYNEQFF
TRBJ2-7,TRBD1,TRBV2,TGTGCCAGCATGGGGACAGGGCCCTACGAGCAGTACTTC,CASMGTGPYEQYF
TRBJ2-6,TRBD1,TRBV6-1,TGTGCCAGCAGTGCTCCGGTCAGGGGGACTGGGGCCAACGTCCTGACTTTC,CASSAPVRGTGANVLTF
TRBJ1-2,TRBD1,TRBV30,TGTGCCTGGAGTGTAGACAGGGAAGTAAGTGGCTACACCTTC,CAWSVDREVSGYTF
TRBJ2-7,.,TRBV7-8,TGTGCCAGCAGCTTAAGTAGCGGCATCTCCTACGAGCAGTACTTC,CASSLSSGISYEQYF
TRBJ1-4,.,TRBV7-9,TGTGCCAGCAGCTTCCCCGAGGGGGTTGAAAAACTGTTTTTT,CASSFPEGVEKLFF
TRBJ1-2,TRBD1,TRBV5-6,TGTGCCAGCAGCTTCAGGGACAGGGTTGGCCATGGCTACACCTTC,CASSFRDRVGHGYTF
TRBJ2-1,.,TRBV11-1,TGTGCCAGCAGCTTCTGGGTCGACCGCGGTCGCTACAATGAGCAGTTCTTC,CASSFWVDRGRYNEQFF
TRBJ1-1,.,TRBV5-1,TGCGCCAGCAGCCCAATTGGGGGTAATGGGGAGGGAGCTTTCTTT,CASSPIGGNGEGAFF